The rows below give T cell receptor beta chains drawn from one sample of a study of cytomegalovirus exposure and HLA in healthy donors. Sequencing was performed with immunoSEQ multiplex PCR; in TCRdb, only in-frame clones are kept and a portion is missing. The sample holds about 160,000 clones; almost 85% are singletons and the top ten take approximately 0.98%. The sample taken for sequencing was PBMCs. These receptors were taken from a man aged 30 to 45 in good health and CMV-seronegative. The CDR3 runs from the conserved cysteine through the conserved F or W. Fields, in order: clone size, D gene, CDR3 length, V gene, J gene, CDR3 DNA, CDR3 protein. The D gene is left open where the match is weak. For some rows the clone size is stated as once, few or many, or as a class when expanded; others skip it.

>-|-|18|TRBV5-4|TRBJ2-7
TGTGCCAGCAGCCCTTCCGGCAGCCTCCCGGTTGGAGCCTACGAGCAGTACTTC
CASSPSGSLPVGAYEQYF
>-|-|15|TRBV5-1|TRBJ1-1
TGCGCCAGCAGCTTGGTGGCCGGGGGGGACACTGAAGCTTTCTTT
CASSLVAGGDTEAFF
>-|-|14|TRBV19|TRBJ2-1
TGTGCCAGTAGTAGATACGCTAGCCGGAATGAGCAGTTCTTC
CASSRYASRNEQFF
>-|TRBD2|18|TRBV5-1|TRBJ2-3
TGCGCCAGCAGCTTGGGTCGACTAGCGGGAAGTGGCACAGATACGCAGTATTTT
CASSLGRLAGSGTDTQYF
>-|-|13|TRBV5-6|TRBJ1-2
TGTGCCAGCAGCTTCCAGGGCTCGGGTGGCTACACCTTC
CASSFQGSGGYTF
>-|TRBD2|15|TRBV5-5|TRBJ2-1
TGTGCCAGCAGCTTTACGGGGGGGGCCCTCAATGAGCAGTTCTTC
CASSFTGGALNEQFF
>-|-|13|TRBV5-1|TRBJ2-5
TGCGCCAGCAGCTTAAACAGGGAGGAGACCCAGTACTTC
CASSLNREETQYF
>-|-|14|TRBV2|TRBJ1-6
TGTGCCAGCAGTGAGACAGGTCCCAATTCACCCCTCCACTTT
CASSETGPNSPLHF
>-|TRBD2|14|TRBV19|TRBJ2-1
TGTGCCAGTAGACTCGATAGCGGGAGGAATGAGCAGTTCTTC
CASRLDSGRNEQFF
>-|TRBD1|17|TRBV9|TRBJ1-3
TGTGCCAGCAGCGGGGGACAGCCTCCCCTCTCTGGAAACACCATATATTTT
CASSGGQPPLSGNTIYF
>-|-|13|TRBV6-5|TRBJ2-5
TGTGCCAGCAGGTCCCTGGGGGCCGAGACCCAGTACTTC
CASRSLGAETQYF
>once|TRBD2|15|TRBV7-2|TRBJ2-1
TGTGCCAGCAGCCCAAGCGGGAGCTCCTACAATGAGCAGTTCTTC
CASSPSGSSYNEQFF
>few|-|15|TRBV10-3|TRBJ1-5
TGTGCCATCAGTGACGGGCAGGGGTTAAGTCAGCCCCAGCATTTT
CAISDGQGLSQPQHF
>-|-|15|TRBV7-6|TRBJ2-1
TGTGCCAGCAGCTTAGGACAGGCTATGTACAATGAGCAGTTCTTC
CASSLGQAMYNEQFF
>-|TRBD1|16|TRBV5-1|TRBJ2-7
TGCGCCAGCAGCTTAAACCGGGACAGGAGCTTGTACGAGCAGTACTTC
CASSLNRDRSLYEQYF
>few|-|14|TRBV2|TRBJ1-2
TGTGCCAGCAAGTGGCAGGGTGTCTCCTATGGCTACACCTTC
CASKWQGVSYGYTF
>-|TRBD1|14|TRBV18|TRBJ1-2
TGTGCCAGCTCGTCGACAGGGGAAAAAAATGGCTACACCTTC
CASSSTGEKNGYTF
>-|-|13|TRBV4-1|TRBJ2-3
TGCGCCAGCAGCCAAGGCGACACAGATACGCAGTATTTT
CASSQGDTDTQYF
>-|-|16|TRBV4-2|TRBJ1-5
TGTGCCAGCAGCCAAGACGCGGACAGCACCCATCAGCCCCAGCATTTT
CASSQDADSTHQPQHF
>-|TRBD1|14|TRBV5-5|TRBJ1-3
TGTGCCAGCAGCTTACAGGGGTTTGGAAACACCATATATTTT
CASSLQGFGNTIYF
>-|-|18|TRBV21-1|TRBJ2-3
TGTGCCAGCAGCAAAGCGGGTCGAGAACAGGGGTATCGGTATACGCAGTATTTT
CASSKAGREQGYRYTQYF
>-|-|16|TRBV21-1|TRBJ2-5
TGTGCCAGCAGCAAATGGGCTAGCGTGATTATGGAGACCCAGTACTTC
CASSKWASVIMETQYF
>-|-|16|TRBV28|TRBJ1-4
TGTGCCAGCAGCAGTCTGGGGCACCCAACTAATGAAAAACTGTTTTTT
CASSSLGHPTNEKLFF
>-|-|14|TRBV19|TRBJ1-5
TGTGCCAGCAAGTTCAGGGATAGCAATCAGCCCCAGCATTTT
CASKFRDSNQPQHF
>once|TRBD1|15|TRBV15|TRBJ1-5
TGTGCCACCAGCGGCAACAGACAGGGGTATCAGCCCCAGCATTTT
CATSGNRQGYQPQHF
>-|TRBD1|15|TRBV7-9|TRBJ2-7
TGTGCCAGCAGCCATTGGGGGACAGGGGCCTACGAGCAGTACTTC
CASSHWGTGAYEQYF
>few|-|14|TRBV11-3|TRBJ2-7
TGTGCCAGCAGCTTCAAAGGGGGACCCTACGAGCAGTACTTC
CASSFKGGPYEQYF
>-|-|12|TRBV2|TRBJ2-1
TGTGCCAGCAGTGACCAGTACAATGAGCAGTTCTTC
CASSDQYNEQFF
>once|TRBD1|16|TRBV28|TRBJ2-2
TGTGCCAGCACACGGGACAGGGGCTGCGGGGGCGGGGAGCTGTTTTTT
CASTRDRGCGGGELFF
>-|-|17|TRBV21-1|TRBJ1-1
TGTGCCAGCAGCACTGGAAACAGGGGGACTGGGAACACTGAAGCTTTCTTT
CASSTGNRGTGNTEAFF
>-|-|15|TRBV7-6|TRBJ2-7
TGTGCCAGCAGCTTAGTACAGGGAAAAATTAGCGAGCAGTACTTC
CASSLVQGKISEQYF
>-|-|13|TRBV11-2|TRBJ1-5
TGTGCCAGCAGCCACCGGACAGATCAGCCCCAGCATTTT
CASSHRTDQPQHF
>-|-|15|TRBV2|TRBJ1-1
TGTGCCAGCAGGGGGGCGGTGGCCAGCGTAAGTGAAGCTTTCTTT
CASRGAVASVSEAFF
>-|-|13|TRBV5-1|TRBJ1-1
TGCGCCAGCAGCTTGGCCCTTAACACTGAAGCTTTCTTT
CASSLALNTEAFF
>-|-|11|TRBV13|TRBJ2-5
TGTGCCAGCAGCCTCCAGTGGACCCAGTACTTC
CASSLQWTQYF
>once|TRBD2|17|TRBV11-3|TRBJ2-7
TGTGCCAGCACCAGAACTAGCGGGAGCGGAGGTTTGTACGAGCAGTACTTC
CASTRTSGSGGLYEQYF
>-|-|14|TRBV5-1|TRBJ2-5
TGCGCCAGCAGATACGGGACTGCCCAAGAGACCCAGTACTTC
CASRYGTAQETQYF
>once|-|16|TRBV18|TRBJ1-4
TGTGCCAGCTCACCCCTGACGGGTGGCACTAATGAAAAACTGTTTTTT
CASSPLTGGTNEKLFF
>-|TRBD2|18|TRBV7-9|TRBJ2-3
TGTGCCAGCAGCCACCGAGGCGGGAGGTCATGGGTCACAGATACGCAGTATTTT
CASSHRGGRSWVTDTQYF
>-|-|16|TRBV18|TRBJ1-3
TGTGCCAGCTCCTTCCGGCAGGTCGGCCCAGGGGACACCATATATTTT
CASSFRQVGPGDTIYF
>-|-|13|TRBV2|TRBJ2-7
TGTGCCAGCAGACCTACAGGGAGCTACGAGCAGTACTTC
CASRPTGSYEQYF
>-|-|15|TRBV11-2|TRBJ1-2
TGTGCCAGCAGCTTATCGACAGTTGGGGTCTATGGCTACACCTTC
CASSLSTVGVYGYTF
>-|-|16|TRBV7-9|TRBJ2-5
TGTGCCAGCAGCTTATCCTTGGACTACCAAAGATGGACCCAGTACTTC
CASSLSLDYQRWTQYF
>-|TRBD1|17|TRBV11-2|TRBJ1-1
TGTGCCAGCAGCTCCCTCTGGACAGGGGGCTTTAACACTGAAGCTTTCTTT
CASSSLWTGGFNTEAFF